The 29 T cell receptor beta chains listed next were all sequenced from one sample in a study of tumor-infiltrating lymphocytes in oesophageal squamous cell carcinoma. Each CDR3 protein is one row after TCRdb ran MiXCR on the PCR reads. The repertoire has more than 10,000 distinct CDR3 sequences, roughly three fifths of them found once; the top ten carry about 30%. Material: esophageal tumor tissue. The receptors derive from a female donor with esophageal squamous cell carcinoma.

This clonotype was seen a handful of times. The V gene is TRBV7-2, the J gene TRBJ2-7; 13 bases fit TRBD2. Unmatched junction bases numbered 0, after V lost 4 bases and J lost 3 bases. CDR1 and CDR2 (germline): SGHTA, FQGNSA. There are 14 residues in the CDR3. This CDR3 reads CASSWTSGSYEQYF. The CDR3 DNA sequence: TGTGCCAGCAGCTGGACTAGCGGGAGCTACGAGCAGTACTTC.

In this sample, this clonotype turned up many times. The J gene is TRBJ1-1, the V gene TRBV10-2; tentative D call: TRBD1 (5 bases). The V gene's germline CDR1 is WSHSY and CDR2 SAAADI. Trimming took 7 bases from V and 6 from J, leaving 15 bases between them. The CDR3 is 13 residues long. The CDR3 here is CASKPQGVPEAFF. CDR3 bases: TGCGCCAGCAAACCCCAAGGGGTGCCTGAAGCTTTCTTT.

The chain carries TRBV18 and TRBJ2-5, with 13 nucleotides matching TRBD2. Gene TRBJ2-1 matches the end of the DNA better, so the J call may be wrong. The CDR3 totals 15 residues. Germline loops: CDR1 KGHSH, CDR2 LQKENI. CDR3 in amino acids: CASSKGLAGYNEQFF. The CDR3 DNA sequence: TGTGCCAGCTCAAAGGGACTAGCGGGATACAATGAGCAGTTCTTC.

Many counts were recorded for this clonotype. The chain employs TRBV6-1 and TRBJ2-1, with D perhaps TRBD2 (6 bases). Looked up from germline, CDR1 is MNHNS and CDR2 is SASEGT. Trimming pared 5 bases from V and 4 bases from J, leaving 15 bases between. CDR3 size: 15 residues. CDR3 protein: CASSLDGGRYNEQFF. The CDR3 bases are TGTGCCAGCAGTTTGGATGGGGGGAGGTACAATGAGCAGTTCTTC.

The chain couples TRBV7-2 to TRBJ2-1, with TRBD1 matching over 7 bases. V dropped 4 bases and J dropped 10; count of bases not matched to a gene: 16. Germline-derived CDR1 and CDR2 are SGHTA and FQGNSA. The CDR3 sequence is 16 residues long. This chain's CDR3 is CASSSRGGYSIQEQFF. Here the CDR3 DNA reads TGTGCCAGCAGCTCACGAGGGGGCTATTCCATACAGGAGCAGTTCTTC.

This clonotype was recorded once. The genes are TRBV7-3 and TRBJ2-5; 9 nucleotides line up with TRBD1. The DNA end favors TRBJ2-7, so the J call may be wrong. Looked up from germline, CDR1 is SGHTA and CDR2 is FQGTGA. This CDR3 region has 16 residues. CDR3 in amino acids: CASSSCGQGPCYEQYF. CDR3 nucleotides: TGTGCCAGCAGCTCTTGCGGACAGGGGCCTTGCTACGAGCAGTACTTC.

Many counts were recorded for this clonotype. The chain employs TRBV19 and TRBJ2-3; D is possibly TRBD2 (5 bases). Germline lookup yields CDR1 LNHDA and CDR2 SQIVND (reference sequence). This CDR3 has 13 residues. Trimming removed 6 bases at V and 1 base at J, with 8 bases between. Here the CDR3 DNA reads TGTGCCAGTAGGAGGGTCGGCACAGATACGCAGTATTTT. Residues: CASRRVGTDTQYF.

The V gene is TRBV7-2, the J gene TRBJ2-5; 14 bases are shared with TRBD2. The DNA end is a closer match to TRBJ2-1, so the J assignment may be wrong. Germline lookup yields CDR1 SGHTA and CDR2 FQGNSA. This CDR3 contains 16 residues. CDR3 amino acids: CASRSPGLAGDNEQFF. CDR3 coding DNA: TGTGCCAGCAGGTCACCGGGACTAGCGGGAGACAATGAGCAGTTCTTC.

This chain links TRBV6-8 with TRBJ2-2, with no clear D. Trimming took 8 bases from V and 4 from J, leaving 11 bases between them. The CDR3 has 13 amino acids. From germline, CDR1 is MNHGY and CDR2 SAAAGT. The CDR3 loop reads CASVSDSTGELFF. CDR3 in DNA: TGTGCCAGCGTATCCGACTCCACCGGGGAGCTGTTTTTT.

This clonotype is termed medium-sized. A read error may explain this, as a much larger clone is one base away. The J gene is TRBJ2-7, the V gene TRBV7-2; 11 bases match TRBD2. The length of the CDR3 is 15 residues. The junction had 10 bases not matched to a gene; V was cut back by 5 bases and J by 7 bases. Looked up from germline, CDR1 is SGHTA and CDR2 is FQGNSA. The CDR3 sequence: CASSTRTSGYNEQYF. Written as DNA, the CDR3 is TGTGCCAGCAGCACCCGGACTAGCGGGTACAATGAGCAGTACTTC.

The chain employs TRBV11-2 and TRBJ2-5; 16 bases are a match to TRBD2. There are 18 residues in the CDR3. J gave up 5 bases and V 3 bases, and 9 bases lay outside the gene matches. The V gene's germline CDR1 is SGHAT and CDR2 FQNNGV. The CDR3 reads CASSLGTSGGALQETQYF. DNA for the CDR3: TGTGCCAGCAGCTTGGGGACTAGCGGGGGGGCATTGCAGGAGACCCAGTACTTC.

The chain carries TRBV6-6 and TRBJ2-7; 10 bases match TRBD1. The CDR3 extends over 15 amino acids. V lost 6 bases to trimming and J lost 2 bases; unmatched junction nucleotides: 7. Germline V gives CDR1 MNHNY, CDR2 SVGAGI (reference sequence). The CDR3 here is CASSRGTGVTYEQYF. The CDR3 DNA sequence: TGTGCCAGCAGCCGCGGGACAGGGGTTACCTACGAGCAGTACTTC.

J is TRBJ1-1 and V is TRBV7-2; D is ambiguous. Germline V lookup: CDR1 SGHTA, CDR2 FQGNSA. V dropped 0 bases and J dropped 6 bases, with 8 bases sitting between them. The CDR3 is 13 amino acids. CDR3 amino acids: CASSLAVLPEAFF. CDR3 in DNA: TGTGCCAGCAGCTTAGCGGTCCTCCCTGAAGCTTTCTTT.

This clonotype is medium-sized. This chain connects TRBV12-3 or TRBV12-4 to TRBJ2-1; TRBD2 agrees at 10 bases. CDR3 length: 13 amino acids. Losses at the gene ends were 6 bases for V and 9 bases for J; bases not matched to a gene: 5. The CDR3 DNA reads TGTGCCAGCAGGCCCGGGACTAGCGTTGAGCAGTTCTTC. Translating it yields CASRPGTSVEQFF.

This rearrangement joins TRBV6-1 to TRBJ2-1, with TRBD2 identical over 11 bases. Trimming removed 2 bases from V and 0 bases from J; junction bases left unmatched: 3. Looked up from germline, CDR1 is MNHNS and CDR2 is SASEGT. The CDR3 runs to 17 residues. CDR3 DNA sequence: TGTGCCAGCAGTGAATCGGGACTAGCGGTCTCCTACAATGAGCAGTTCTTC. Protein product: CASSESGLAVSYNEQFF.

In its sample, this clonotype was seen a few times. V is TRBV7-6 and J is TRBJ2-3; D is undetermined. The J call may be mistaken, given a closer DNA end match to TRBJ2-4. Germline CDR1 and CDR2: SGHVS and FNYEAQ. The CDR3 is 12 residues long. CDR3 sequence (DNA): TGTGCCAGCAGCTTCCTGTATGGCATTCAGTACTTC. Its protein is CASSFLYGIQYF.

The chain couples TRBV7-2 to TRBJ1-2, with a tentative D call TRBD1 (6 bases). This CDR3 has 13 amino acids. V was pared by 5 bases and J by 5 bases, with 12 bases between. CDR1 is SGHTA, CDR2 FQGNSA, per germline. CDR3 residues: CASSPGQSYGYTF. CDR3 coding DNA: TGTGCCAGCAGCCCCGGACAGTCTTATGGCTACACCTTC.

As regards this clonotype: Without the conserved terminal phenylalanine or tryptophan, this CDR3 likely stems from a read error. The V call is TRBV19, the J call TRBJ2-1; 12 bases line up with TRBD1. Judging by the DNA end, TRBJ2-7 fits better; the J call may be wrong. The germline gives CDR1 LNHDA, CDR2 SQIVND (reference sequence). This CDR3 contains 12 residues. CDR3 residues: CATRDRGHEQYS. The CDR3 bases are TGTGCCACTCGGGACAGGGGGCACGAGCAGTACTCC.

This clonotype is labeled medium-sized (0.01 to 0.1%). Being one base from a much bigger clone, this may be a read error. This chain connects TRBV28 to TRBJ2-7, with 10 bases matching TRBD2. CDR3 size: 16 residues. CDR1 is MDHEN, CDR2 SYDVKM, per germline. After removal of 6 bases from V and 7 bases from J, the junction contained 15 bases not matched to a gene. CDR3 amino acids: CASSLGRTSGYNEQYF. DNA of the CDR3: TGTGCCAGCAGCTTAGGCAGGACTAGCGGATACAATGAGCAGTACTTC.

The chain is built from TRBV6-2 or TRBV6-3 and TRBJ1-2, with D perhaps matching TRBD1 (5 bases). Germline assignment: CDR1 MNHEY and CDR2 SVGEGT. The CDR3 runs 14 residues. Between the trimmed V and J ends, which lost 5 bases and 5 bases, there was a span of 15 bases. The CDR3 coding sequence is TGTGCCAGCAGTCCACACACGGGACTATATGGCTACACCTTC. Translation: CASSPHTGLYGYTF.

This clonotype has only one observation. The V gene is TRBV7-2, the J gene TRBJ2-4; TRBD2 might be the D (5 bases). The DNA end is more similar to TRBJ2-5, so the J call may be wrong. The CDR3 runs to 12 residues. Germline CDR1 is SGHTA and CDR2 is FQGNSA. The CDR3 DNA sequence: TGTGCCAGCAGCCCCCCGGGGGAGACCCAGTACTTC. Protein: CASSPPGETQYF.

This chain uses TRBV6-2 or TRBV6-3 with TRBJ2-3; D is ambiguous. Germline loops: CDR1 MNHEY, CDR2 SVGEGT. The CDR3 length is 12 residues. V gave up 5 bases and J gave up 6 bases, with 9 bases separating them. The CDR3 is CASSRSRDTQYF. In DNA form, the CDR3 reads TGTGCCAGCAGTAGGTCTCGGGATACGCAGTATTTT.

The chain employs TRBV7-6 and TRBJ2-5, with D hard to call. The ends were cut back, 2 bases at V and 2 bases at J, with 6 bases in the middle. CDR3 length equals 13 residues. Germline values: CDR1 SGHVS, CDR2 FNYEAQ. The CDR3 DNA reads as TGTGCCAGCAGCTTAATGCTGCAAGAGACCCAGTACTTC. Amino acid sequence: CASSLMLQETQYF.

This clonotype occurred a few times. This sequence joins TRBV7-3 and TRBJ2-1, with TRBD2 matching over 13 bases. The better agreement between TRBJ2-5 and the DNA end casts doubt on the J call. In germline, CDR1 is SGHTA, CDR2 FQGTGA. There are 17 residues in the CDR3. CDR3 in amino acids: CASSETPGLAGRETQYF. CDR3 in DNA: TGTGCCAGCAGCGAAACTCCGGGACTAGCGGGAAGAGAGACCCAGTACTTC.

This clonotype was seen repeatedly, ten times or more. The rearrangement links TRBV12-5 to TRBJ2-1; 9 bases fit TRBD1. V trimming: 5 bases; J trimming: 7 bases; junction bases outside the gene matches: 9. Germline-derived CDR1 and CDR2 are LGHNT and FRNRAP. This CDR3 is built from 15 residues. The CDR3 here is CASGTTGQGRNEQFF. CDR3 DNA sequence: TGTGCTAGTGGTACGACGGGACAGGGACGTAATGAGCAGTTCTTC.

The CDR3, as DNA: TGTGCCAGCAGCTCATCCGGGACTACCAATGAGCAGTTCTTC. Protein product: CASSSSGTTNEQFF. V usage is TRBV7-3 and J usage is TRBJ2-1; TRBD2 matches 7 bases. The germline V gene has CDR1 SGHTA and CDR2 FQGTGA. The ends lost 4 bases at V and 6 bases at J; junction bases unmatched: 6. The length of the CDR3 is 14 residues. The variable domain in full, completed from reference TRBV7-3 and TRBJ2-1, reads GAGVSQTPSNKVTEKGKYVELRCDPISGHTALYWYRQSLGQGPEFLIYFQGTGAADDSGLPNDRFFAVRPEGSVSTLKIQRTERGDSAVYLCASSSSGTTNEQFFGPGTRLTVL.

The chain carries TRBV11-2 and TRBJ2-1; no definite D call. V was cut by 0 bases and J by 0 bases, with 3 bases left in between. The length of the CDR3 is 14 residues. CDR1 is SGHAT, CDR2 FQNNGV, per germline. CDR3 protein: CASSLEHSYNEQFF. CDR3 nucleotide sequence: TGTGCCAGCAGCTTAGAACACTCCTACAATGAGCAGTTCTTC.

This clonotype turned up a few times. The rearrangement links TRBV7-4 to TRBJ2-3; D is undetermined. Germline CDR1 and CDR2: SGHVT and SQSDAQ. The germline V and J ends were trimmed by 2 bases and 0 bases, with 9 bases remaining between them. The CDR3 runs 15 residues. CDR3 in DNA: TGTGCCAGCAGCTTACGGGCTGGAAGCACAGATACGCAGTATTTT. Translation gives CASSLRAGSTDTQYF.

In its sample, this clonotype was seen a few times. The rearrangement uses TRBV7-2 and TRBJ2-4; the match to TRBD2 covers 7 bases. The end of the DNA aligns better with TRBJ2-7, so the J call may be wrong. The CDR3 length is 16 residues. Germline CDR1 reads SGHTA; CDR2 reads FQGNSA. The CDR3 reads CASSLGQAGLPYEQYF. CDR3 coding DNA: TGTGCCAGCAGCTTAGGACAAGCGGGATTACCCTACGAGCAGTACTTC.